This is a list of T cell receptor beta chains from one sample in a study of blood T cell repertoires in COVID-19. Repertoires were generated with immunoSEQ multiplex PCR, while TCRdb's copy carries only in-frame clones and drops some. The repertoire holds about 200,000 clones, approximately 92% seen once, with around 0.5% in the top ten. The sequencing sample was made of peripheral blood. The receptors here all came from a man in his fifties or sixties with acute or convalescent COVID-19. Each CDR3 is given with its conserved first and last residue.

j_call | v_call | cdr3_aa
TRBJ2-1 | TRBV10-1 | CASSGHNEQFF
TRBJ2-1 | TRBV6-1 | CASSGGRGSSYNEQFF
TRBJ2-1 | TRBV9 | CASSPPSGGSYNEQFF
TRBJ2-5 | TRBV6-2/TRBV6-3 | CASSTRLAGGPYQETQYF
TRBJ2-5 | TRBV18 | CASSLEGDQYF
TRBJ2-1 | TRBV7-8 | CASSLDTGVGGNEQFF
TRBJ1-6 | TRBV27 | CARTNRQNNSPLHF
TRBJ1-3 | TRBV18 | CASSPSGQGTGNTIYF
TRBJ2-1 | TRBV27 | CASRGTGDLYNEQFF
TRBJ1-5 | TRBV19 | CASSIGPINQPQHF
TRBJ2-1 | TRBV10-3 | CAMLAGDGNEQFF
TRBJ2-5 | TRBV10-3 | CAISGQGAQETQYF
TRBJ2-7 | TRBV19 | CASSTDYPDYEQYF
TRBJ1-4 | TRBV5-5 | CASSLAGGTGGEKLFF
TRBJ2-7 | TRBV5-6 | CASSLFPPGQSYEQYF
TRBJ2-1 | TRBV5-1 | CASRVPPNEQFF
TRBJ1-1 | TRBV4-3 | CASGLQRNTEAFF
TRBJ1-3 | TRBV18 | CASSPRAGDASGNTIYF
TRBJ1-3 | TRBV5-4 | CASSFPQPAGSGNTIYF
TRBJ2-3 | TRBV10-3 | CAISEAQGLDTQYF
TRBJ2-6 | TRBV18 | CASSPTGVSGANVLTF
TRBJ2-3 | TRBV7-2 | CASILSGWSDTQYF
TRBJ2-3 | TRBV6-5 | CASSYPPGGVDTQYF
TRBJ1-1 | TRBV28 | CASRLGGTYTEAFF
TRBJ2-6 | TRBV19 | CATSDTPLSGANVLTF
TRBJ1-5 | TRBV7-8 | CASSGGSGVWSNQPQHF
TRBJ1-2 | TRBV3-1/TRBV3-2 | CASSQVQGLYGYTF
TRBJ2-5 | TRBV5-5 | CASSFLLAGIEETQYF
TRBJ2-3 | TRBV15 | CATSTQVTDTQYF
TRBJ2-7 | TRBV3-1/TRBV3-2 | CASSQESSSYEQYF
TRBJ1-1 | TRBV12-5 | CASGLASGTEAFF
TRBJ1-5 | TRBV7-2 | CASSTYQGSNQPQHF